These 10 T cell receptor beta chains share one sample of origin, sequenced in a study of blood T cell repertoires in COVID-19. Data came from immunoSEQ multiplex PCR; TCRdb stores just in-frame clones and leaves some out. The sample includes around 170,000 clones, 70% to 90% of them seen just once. Material for sequencing was peripheral blood. These receptors originate from an older woman with acute or convalescent COVID-19.

Here the CDR3 reads CASSQGTASYGGELFF. The CDR3 DNA follows: TGTGCCAGCAGCCAGGGGACAGCCAGTTACGGCGGGGAGCTGTTTTTT. The chain recombines TRBV3-1 (or the pseudogene TRBV3-2) with TRBJ2-2; the match to TRBD1 covers 7 bases. The CDR3 loop spans 16 amino acids. Germline CDR1 and CDR2: LGHDT and YNNKEL (reference sequence). Losses at the gene ends were 3 bases for V and 7 bases for J; bases not matched to a gene: 11.

This chain connects TRBV9 to TRBJ2-6; a possible D gene is TRBD2 (5 bases). V was pared by 5 bases and J by 1 base, with 16 bases between. Germline CDR1 and CDR2: SGDLS and YYNGEE. This CDR3 has 17 amino acids. The CDR3 nucleotides read TGTGCCAGCAGAGACGCCCGGGGAACTTCTGGGGCCAACGTCCTGACTTTC. Translated, it gives CASRDARGTSGANVLTF.

The chain recombines TRBV19 with TRBJ2-5; 9 nucleotides align to TRBD1. Losses at the gene ends were 0 bases for V and 4 bases for J; bases not matched to a gene: 6. The CDR3 is 16 amino acids. Germline CDR1 reads LNHDA; CDR2 reads SQIVND (reference sequence). CDR3 protein: CASSIDLTGGAETQYF. The CDR3 DNA follows: TGTGCCAGTAGTATAGATCTGACAGGGGGAGCAGAGACCCAGTACTTC.

V usage is TRBV6-5 and J usage is TRBJ2-2, with 8 bases aligning to TRBD2. The CDR3 sequence is 16 residues long. The V gene end was trimmed by 2 bases and the J gene end by 5 bases; junction bases not matched to a gene: 7. Germline V gives CDR1 MNHEY, CDR2 SVGAGI. Here the CDR3 DNA reads TGTGCCAGCAGTTACGGCCGGGGGGGCCAAACCGGGGAGCTGTTTTTT. Amino acids: CASSYGRGGQTGELFF.

This clone has only a few counts. This chain uses TRBV4-1 with TRBJ1-6; TRBD1 matches 10 bases. Trimming took 0 bases from V and 10 from J; bases not matched to a gene: 3. This CDR3 has 15 amino acids. The V gene's germline CDR1 is MGHRA and CDR2 YSYEKL. CDR3 sequence reads: CASSQETGGYSPLHF. CDR3 sequence (DNA): TGCGCCAGCAGCCAAGAGACAGGGGGCTACTCACCCCTCCACTTT.

This chain connects TRBV4-1 to TRBJ2-5; perhaps TRBD1 as D (5 bases). Germline loops: CDR1 MGHRA, CDR2 YSYEKL. Deletions cut 2 bases from V and 2 bases from J, with 15 bases between. The CDR3 runs to 16 residues. CDR3 coding DNA: TGCGCCAGCAGCCAAATTCGAAGCAAGGGGCAAGAGACCCAGTACTTC. Residues: CASSQIRSKGQETQYF.

This chain connects TRBV24-1 to TRBJ2-1; D may be TRBD1 (6 bases). The CDR3 has 16 amino acids. CDR1 is KGHDR and CDR2 is SFDVKD in the germline V gene. V was pared by 2 bases and J by 4 bases, with 14 bases between. For the CDR3, the DNA is TGTGCCACCAGTGATTCCGGGACACGAACTTACAATGAGCAGTTCTTC. Translation: CATSDSGTRTYNEQFF.

This clone has a single count. This chain joins TRBV19 and TRBJ2-7; 10 bases fit TRBD2. This CDR3 has 14 residues. Per the germline V gene, CDR1 is LNHDA and CDR2 is SQIVND (reference sequence). Trimming removed 3 bases from V and 4 bases from J; junction bases left unmatched: 3. The CDR3 bases are TGTGCCAGTAGTATGTCTAGCGGGGGATACGAGCAGTACTTC. Residues: CASSMSSGGYEQYF.

This clone occurred a few times. The CDR3 sequence: CASSLNPGGSGNTIYF. The CDR3 bases are TGTGCCAGCAGCCTAAACCCAGGAGGTTCCGGAAACACCATATATTTT. V and J are TRBV9 and TRBJ1-3, with D uncertain. Trimming pared 4 bases from V and 4 bases from J, leaving 18 bases between. Germline CDR1 and CDR2: SGDLS and YYNGEE. The CDR3 totals 16 residues.

The rearrangement links TRBV6-6 to TRBJ1-4; D is possibly TRBD1 (5 bases). Looked up from germline, CDR1 is MNHNY and CDR2 is SVGAGI (reference sequence). Trimming cost V 6 bases and J 7 bases, with 12 bases left between them. The CDR3 is made up of 13 amino acids. The DNA of the CDR3 is TGTGCCAGCAGGACCCAGGGACTTGAAAAACTGTTTTTT. Protein: CASRTQGLEKLFF.